This record covers a single T cell receptor (beta chain). What it recognizes is unknown. Amplification of TCR beta CDR3 regions used RNA as the template. TCR CDR3 regions were first amplified by RT-PCR with HTBI primers. Each CDR3 protein gets one entry after TCRdb re-called the multiplex PCR reads with MiXCR. The sample records under 250,000 distinct CDR3 sequences, more than 15% being singletons. Deletions cut 4 bases from V and 2 bases from J, with 16 bases between. Germline loops: CDR1 KGHDR, CDR2 SFDVKD. CDR3 length equals 16 residues. The sample belongs to a study of T cells in Graves' hyperthyroidism and ophthalmopathy. About the study: Before treatment of any kind, peripheral blood was taken at initial diagnosis.

Diagnosis rested on symptoms, serum thyroxine and TRAb, thyroid ultrasound, and orbital computed tomography. Study-wide points: Ophthalmopathy and stable hyperthyroidism were separated by a 13 V-J model.

The sample taken for sequencing was blood. The receptor was derived from a man in his fifties with Graves' hyperthyroidism. The chain combines TRBV24-1 with TRBJ2-5; D gene unclear. The CDR3 DNA reads as TGTGCCACCAGTGAGAATCTCGCTTTAGGGCAAGAGACCCAGTACTTC. The encoded protein is CATSENLALGQETQYF.